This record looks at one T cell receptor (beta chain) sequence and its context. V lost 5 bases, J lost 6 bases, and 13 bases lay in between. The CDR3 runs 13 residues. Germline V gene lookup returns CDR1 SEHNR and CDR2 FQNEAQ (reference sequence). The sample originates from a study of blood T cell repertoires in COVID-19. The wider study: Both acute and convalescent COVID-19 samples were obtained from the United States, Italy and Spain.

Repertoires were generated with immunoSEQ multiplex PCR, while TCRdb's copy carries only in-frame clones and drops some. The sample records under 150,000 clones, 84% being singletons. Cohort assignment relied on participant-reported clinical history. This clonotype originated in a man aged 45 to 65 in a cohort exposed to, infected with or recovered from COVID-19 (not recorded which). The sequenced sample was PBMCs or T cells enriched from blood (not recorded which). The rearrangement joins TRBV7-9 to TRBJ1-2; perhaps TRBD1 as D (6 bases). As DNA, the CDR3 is TGTGCCAGCAGCAACCAGGGGAGCGATGGCTACACCTTC. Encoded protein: CASSNQGSDGYTF.